This T cell receptor beta chain was captured by sequencing in a study of T cell changes during pregnancy in multiple sclerosis. V was clipped by 3 bases and J by 4 bases, with 15 bases between them. Germline CDR1 reads LNHDA; CDR2 reads SQIVND (reference sequence). CDR3 size: 15 residues. Method: immunoSEQ multiplex PCR; TCRdb's copy keeps in-frame clones and lacks some. The table lists 44,000 or so clones, roughly nine tenths of them singletons. The J gene is TRBJ1-2, the V gene TRBV19; D gene unclear. The sequencing used peripheral blood, collected in the first trimester of pregnancy. The source of this sequence is a female donor in good health, enrolled as a control in a pregnancy study. The CDR3: CASSIETDPLYGYTF. As DNA, the CDR3 is TGTGCCAGTAGTATTGAGACTGACCCTCTCTATGGCTACACCTTC. The full variable domain, with the rest looked up from reference TRBV19 and TRBJ1-2, is DGGITQSPKYLFRKEGQNVTLSCEQNLNHDAMYWYRQDPGQGLRLIYYSQIVNDFQKGDIAEGYSVSREKKESFPLTVTSAQKNPTAFYLCASSIETDPLYGYTFGSGTRLTVV.